Listed below are T cell receptor beta chains from one sample, sequenced in a study of OX40 agonist ivuxolimab in advanced cancers. Produced via immunoSEQ multiplex PCR; TCRdb's table is partial and in-frame only. The sample gives tens of thousands of clones, about 84% of which show up once; about a tenth is in the top ten. This material consisted of CD4+ or CD8+ T cells sorted from blood, taken in a trial of the OX40 agonist ivuxolimab. The receptor source for this set is an adult with an advanced solid tumor such as melanoma, head and neck, liver or kidney cancer. The CDR3 runs from the conserved cysteine through the conserved F or W. Fields, in order: V gene, D gene, clone size, J gene, CDR3 DNA, CDR3 protein. The D gene is left open where the match is weak. Expanded clones are given a class, and other clones once, few, many or no size at all.

TRBV5-1,NA,NA,TRBJ2-1,TGCGCCAGCAGCCCCCTAGGACTTGCAGGCGATGAGCAGTTCTTC,CASSPLGLAGDEQFF
TRBV7-2,NA,few,TRBJ2-3,TGTGCCAGCAGCTCCTATCAGGGCACAGATACGCAGTATTTT,CASSSYQGTDTQYF
TRBV11-1,TRBD2,NA,TRBJ2-7,TGTGCCAGCAGCTTTGGAGCGGGAGCTGGCGAGCAGTACTTC,CASSFGAGAGEQYF
TRBV11-2,NA,few,TRBJ1-3,TGTGCCAGCAGGTCAGGCGCGAGCTCTGGAAACACCATATATTTT,CASRSGASSGNTIYF
TRBV7-2,NA,NA,TRBJ1-1,TGTGCCAGCAGCCTACAGGGCTGGAACACTGAAGCTTTCTTT,CASSLQGWNTEAFF
TRBV5-4,TRBD1,NA,TRBJ2-2,TGTGCCAGCAGCTCGGGTGGACAGGGGGCTGCCACCGGGGAGCTGTTTTTT,CASSSGGQGAATGELFF
TRBV27,NA,NA,TRBJ1-5,TGTGCCAGCAGTTTTTCAGGGGTCGGTCAGCCCCAGCATTTT,CASSFSGVGQPQHF
TRBV27,NA,many,TRBJ2-7,TGTGCCAGCAGTCGCCAGGGGGGGGCCCTCGGCAACGAGCAGTACTTC,CASSRQGGALGNEQYF
TRBV14,TRBD2,once,TRBJ2-1,TGTGCCAGCAGCCAAGATGGGACTAGCGGGAGGTCGTACAATGAGCAGTTCTTC,CASSQDGTSGRSYNEQFF
TRBV5-6,NA,NA,TRBJ2-7,TGTGCCAGCAGCTCCAGGACCCTGGGCTCCTACGAGCAGTACTTC,CASSSRTLGSYEQYF
TRBV2,NA,NA,TRBJ1-5,TGTGCCAGCAGTGAAGGGGAGGGGAATCAGCCCCAGCATTTT,CASSEGEGNQPQHF
TRBV19,NA,NA,TRBJ2-5,TGTGCCAGTAGTACTTCGGGACTGGTGTTTTGGGAGACCCAGTACTTC,CASSTSGLVFWETQYF
TRBV5-1,TRBD2,NA,TRBJ2-7,TGCGCCAGCAGGCAACTGCTAGCGGGAGCCGACGAGCAGTACTTC,CASRQLLAGADEQYF
TRBV7-9,NA,NA,TRBJ2-5,TGTGCCAGCAGCTTAGTGGAGACCCAGTACTTC,CASSLVETQYF
TRBV4-1,TRBD1,NA,TRBJ2-3,TGCGCCAGCAGCCGACAGGGGCTAAACACAGATACGCAGTATTTT,CASSRQGLNTDTQYF
TRBV7-2,NA,NA,TRBJ2-7,TGTGCCAGCAGCTTGGAAAATCAGGGAGGCGAGCAGTACTTC,CASSLENQGGEQYF
TRBV30,TRBD1,NA,TRBJ1-6,TGTGCCTGGAGTGCAGACCGGACAGGGGCAGGGTCACCCCTCCACTTT,CAWSADRTGAGSPLHF
TRBV19,NA,few,TRBJ2-1,TGTGCCAGTAGTATTCCTAATCAGGAGGCTGAGCAGTTCTTC,CASSIPNQEAEQFF
TRBV2,NA,NA,TRBJ2-5,TGTGCCAGCAGTGACGGTGGGCAGGGGGGAACGTACCAAGAGACCCAGTACTTC,CASSDGGQGGTYQETQYF
TRBV10-3,NA,NA,TRBJ2-7,TGTGCCATCAGTGAGTCGCCAGGGATCTACGAGCAGTACTTC,CAISESPGIYEQYF
TRBV4-1,TRBD2,NA,TRBJ2-3,TGCGCCAGCAGCCAAGATGGGCAAGCGGGGGGGCATACGCAGTATTTT,CASSQDGQAGGHTQYF
TRBV2,TRBD1,NA,TRBJ1-2,TGTGCCAGCAGAACTCAGACAGGGATAGGGGGCTACACCTTC,CASRTQTGIGGYTF
TRBV5-5,NA,NA,TRBJ2-5,TGTGCCAGCAGCTTGGGGACCCTGGAAGAGACCCAGTACTTC,CASSLGTLEETQYF
TRBV15,TRBD1,NA,TRBJ1-1,TGTGCCACCAGCAGAGAATGGGGGACAGCGAACACTGAAGCTTTCTTT,CATSREWGTANTEAFF
TRBV5-8,TRBD2,NA,TRBJ2-1,TGTGCCAGCATCACTCGGACTAGCGGGGGTGAGCAGTTCTTC,CASITRTSGGEQFF
TRBV27,NA,NA,TRBJ1-1,TGTGCCAGCAGTTTGGAGGGGAGGTCCACTGAAGCTTTCTTT,CASSLEGRSTEAFF
TRBV29-1,TRBD2,NA,TRBJ2-1,TGCAGCGTTGTAGCGGGGGGGCCAAATGAGCAGTTCTTC,CSVVAGGPNEQFF
TRBV14,TRBD1,NA,TRBJ2-3,TGTGCCAGCAGCCACCAGGGGGCACAAGATACGCAGTATTTT,CASSHQGAQDTQYF
TRBV6-5,TRBD1,NA,TRBJ2-5,TGTGCCAGCAGTCGACAGGGGGTACGAGGAGAGACCCAGTACTTC,CASSRQGVRGETQYF
TRBV7-2,TRBD2,NA,TRBJ2-5,TGTGCCAGCAGCTTAGCGATAGTAGCGGGAGAAGAGACCCAGTACTTC,CASSLAIVAGEETQYF
TRBV9,NA,NA,TRBJ2-1,TGTGCCAGCAGCAACCATGTGATATCTCCCAATGAGCAGTTCTTC,CASSNHVISPNEQFF
TRBV7-2,NA,NA,TRBJ2-5,TGTGCCAGCAGCTTGACTAGAGAGACCCAGTACTTC,CASSLTRETQYF
TRBV18,TRBD1,NA,TRBJ1-2,TGTGCCAGCTCACCGAATATGCAGCGAGGGGGCGCAAGTGGCTACACCTTC,CASSPNMQRGGASGYTF
TRBV12-2,NA,once,TRBJ2-3,TGTGCAAGTCGCTTAGATCGGACAGCTTTCGAGGATACGCAGTATTTT,CASRLDRTAFEDTQYF
TRBV29-1,NA,few,TRBJ2-7,TGCAGCGTTGATAACAAAGGGGCGGGATCCTACGAGCAGTACTTC,CSVDNKGAGSYEQYF
TRBV4-1,NA,NA,TRBJ2-3,TGCGCCAGCAGCCAAGCGGGCGTGAGCACAGATACGCAGTATTTT,CASSQAGVSTDTQYF
TRBV7-9,NA,NA,TRBJ2-1,TGTGCCAGCAGCTTTGCGGGGGCCCGGAATGAGCAGTTCTTC,CASSFAGARNEQFF
TRBV28,NA,NA,TRBJ2-7,TGTGCCAGCACCGGGACATACTACGAGCAGTACTTC,CASTGTYYEQYF
TRBV5-1,TRBD2,NA,TRBJ2-2,TGCGCCAGCAGCTGGGGCATCCTAGCGGGAGCGCCTCGGAACACCGGGGAGCTGTTTTTT,CASSWGILAGAPRNTGELFF
TRBV30,TRBD1,NA,TRBJ2-2,TGTGCCTGGAGTGCCCCAGGGGGCACCGGGGAGCTGTTTTTT,CAWSAPGGTGELFF
TRBV28,NA,NA,TRBJ2-3,TGTGCCAGCAGTTTAATTTTTCGGGCAGGGAGCACAGATACGCAGTATTTT,CASSLIFRAGSTDTQYF
TRBV6-1,NA,NA,TRBJ1-2,TGTGCCAGCCAGGGAGGCTCTACTAACTATGGCTACACCTTC,CASQGGSTNYGYTF
TRBV9,NA,NA,TRBJ2-1,TGTGCCAGCAGCGTAGCAGGGTGGGGCGGATCAAGCTCCTACAATGAGCAGTTCTTC,CASSVAGWGGSSSYNEQFF
TRBV4-3,TRBD2,NA,TRBJ2-7,TGCGCCAGCAGCCAAGATTTAGCGGGAGGGTCCTACGAGCAGTACTTC,CASSQDLAGGSYEQYF
TRBV18,NA,NA,TRBJ2-7,TGTGCCAGCTCACCACGGACAGCACTCTACGAGCAGTACTTC,CASSPRTALYEQYF
TRBV6-1,NA,NA,TRBJ1-3,TGTGCCAGCAGTGAAGGGGTCCTACCACCTGGGCACACCATATATTTT,CASSEGVLPPGHTIYF
TRBV2,TRBD2,NA,TRBJ2-7,TGTGCCAGCAGACTAGCGGGGGCCTCCTACGAGCAGTACTTC,CASRLAGASYEQYF
TRBV12-5,TRBD1,NA,TRBJ1-1,TGTGCTAGTGGTCCCTTACAGGGGGGGGGTGAAGCTTTCTTT,CASGPLQGGGEAFF
TRBV7-9,NA,NA,TRBJ2-2,TGTGCCAGCAGCCCTGCGGCGGCAGGGAGGACTACCGGGGAGCTGTTTTTT,CASSPAAAGRTTGELFF
TRBV6-1,NA,once,TRBJ2-3,TGTGCCAGCAGAGGGGGATCGGGCACAGATACGCAGTATTTT,CASRGGSGTDTQYF
TRBV29-1,NA,NA,TRBJ1-5,TGCAGCGTGGCAGGGAGCAATCAGCCCCAGCATTTT,CSVAGSNQPQHF
TRBV5-4,TRBD1,NA,TRBJ2-3,TGTGCCAGCAGCCCGGGACAGTATACAGATACGCAGTATTTT,CASSPGQYTDTQYF
TRBV7-2,NA,NA,TRBJ1-2,TGTGCCAGCAGGGGACGGTCAGCTGGTGGCTACACCTTC,CASRGRSAGGYTF
TRBV2,NA,NA,TRBJ1-1,TGTGCCAGCAGTGTATTACACACTGAAGCTTTCTTT,CASSVLHTEAFF
TRBV15,NA,NA,TRBJ2-1,TGTGCCACCAGCAGAGGGGCAGTCCAGGGGGGCAATGAGCAGTTCTTC,CATSRGAVQGGNEQFF